This TCR beta chain derives from a study of OX40 agonist ivuxolimab in advanced cancers. Clones were read by immunoSEQ multiplex PCR, and TCRdb kept only the in-frame ones, dropping some. Of about 100,000 clones listed, about 90% are singletons. The CDR3 length is 13 residues. Germline trimming cut 10 bases from V and 0 bases from J; bases unmatched to any gene: 3. The germline gives CDR1 MNHEY, CDR2 SVGAGI. This clonotype was sampled from an adult with an advanced solid tumor such as melanoma, head and neck, liver or kidney cancer. The starting material was CD4+ or CD8+ T cells sorted from blood, obtained in a trial of the OX40 agonist ivuxolimab. The chain is built from TRBV6-5 and TRBJ1-2; TRBD1 aligns across 9 bases. The CDR3 is CAIRTGANYGYTF. The CDR3 DNA reads as TGTGCCATCCGGACAGGGGCTAACTATGGCTACACCTTC.